The 24 T cell receptor beta chains listed next were all sequenced from one sample in a study of cytomegalovirus exposure and HLA in healthy donors. The PCR ran on 60 Vbeta and 13 Jbeta primers. Using immunoSEQ multiplex PCR, the repertoire was profiled, and TCRdb retains in-frame clones only, with some absent. The repertoire holds over 100,000 clones, with 77% as singletons. Sequenced sample: PBMCs. These receptors came from a woman in her forties in good health and CMV-seronegative.

This chain joins TRBV7-2 and TRBJ2-1; TRBD1 is a possible D gene (6 bases). The germline V gene has CDR1 SGHTA and CDR2 FQGNSA. V lost 2 bases, J lost 5 bases, and 10 bases lay in between. CDR3 length: 14 residues. CDR3 sequence reads: CASSLHRDNNEQFF. DNA for the CDR3: TGTGCCAGCAGCTTACACAGGGACAACAATGAGCAGTTCTTC.

This sequence joins TRBV4-1 and TRBJ1-1; TRBD1 is a possible D gene (6 bases). The CDR3 totals 14 residues. The germline V and J ends were trimmed by 7 bases and 1 base, with 13 bases remaining between them. Germline V gives CDR1 MGHRA, CDR2 YSYEKL. This CDR3 is CASKNRATNTEAFF. Written as DNA, the CDR3 is TGCGCCAGCAAAAACAGGGCGACGAACACTGAAGCTTTCTTT.

The chain employs TRBV6-7 and TRBJ1-1; 7 positions agree with TRBD1. TRBV6-7 is an ORF for which the function is uncertain. The junction had 3 bases not matched to a gene; V was cut back by 4 bases and J by 4 bases. This CDR3 comprises 13 residues. The chain's CDR3 is CASSLGGLTEAFF. In DNA form, the CDR3 reads TGTGCCAGCAGTTTAGGGGGCCTCACTGAAGCTTTCTTT.

Comment on this clone: Its ends do not fully match the called genes, so a read error is possible. The rearrangement uses TRBV7-9 and TRBJ1-4; maybe TRBD1 (5 bases). This CDR3 spans 15 amino acids. The germline gives CDR1 SEHNR, CDR2 FQNEAQ (reference sequence). CDR3 in amino acids: CASSLERGTNEKLFF. In nucleotides, the CDR3 is TGCGCCAGCAGCTTAGAAAGGGGAACTAATGAAAAACTGTTTTTT. The full variable domain, rest sourced from reference TRBV7-9 and TRBJ1-4, is DTGVSQNPRHKITKRGQNVTFRCDPISEHNRLYWYRQTLGQGPEFLTYFQNEAQLEKSRLLSDRFSAERPKGSFSTLEIQRTEQGDSAMYLCASSLERGTNEKLFFGSGTQLSVL.

The CDR3 coding sequence is TGTGCCATCCACAGGAGCAATCAGCCCCAGCATTTT. This gives the protein CAIHRSNQPQHF. The J gene is TRBJ1-5, the V gene TRBV28; D may be TRBD1 (5 bases). CDR3 size: 12 residues. Germline V gene data show CDR1 as MDHEN and CDR2 as SYDVKM. V shed 10 bases and J shed 1 base, with 8 bases lying between them.

The chain uses TRBV19 and TRBJ2-7; D is undetermined. This CDR3 has 13 amino acids. Germline V gene data show CDR1 as LNHDA and CDR2 as SQIVND (reference sequence). The V and J ends lost 1 base and 3 bases respectively, with 7 bases between them. This chain's CDR3 is CASSIGHHYEQYF. The DNA of the CDR3 is TGTGCCAGTAGTATAGGACACCACTACGAGCAGTACTTC.

V gene TRBV15 combines with J gene TRBJ1-1, with D perhaps TRBD1 (5 bases). Per the germline V gene, CDR1 is LNHNV and CDR2 is YYDKDF (reference sequence). V shed 1 base and J shed 1 base, with 13 bases lying between them. The CDR3 is 16 amino acids. The CDR3 DNA sequence: TGTGCCACCAGCAGAGCAGTTTCTAGGGGGAACACTGAAGCTTTCTTT. Protein: CATSRAVSRGNTEAFF.

The J gene is TRBJ1-2, the V gene TRBV6-1; the D is unclear. Germline assignment: CDR1 MNHNS and CDR2 SASEGT. V lost 6 bases, J lost 4 bases, and 15 bases lay in between. The CDR3 is 14 amino acids. The CDR3 DNA follows: TGTGCCAGCAGGTTGTTCCGGTTCTCCTATGGCTACACCTTC. Translation gives CASRLFRFSYGYTF.

This rearrangement joins TRBV29-1 to TRBJ2-1; no clear D. V dropped 7 bases and J dropped 5 bases, with 6 bases sitting between them. In germline, CDR1 is SQVTM, CDR2 ANQGSEA. The CDR3 covers 10 residues. DNA of the CDR3: TGCAGCGCTGCGAACAATGAGCAGTTCTTC. This encodes CSAANNEQFF.

The chain has TRBV19 and TRBJ1-5, with TRBD1 matching 8 bases. CDR1 and CDR2 (germline): LNHDA, SQIVND (reference sequence). Germline trimming cut 6 bases from V and 1 base from J; bases unmatched to any gene: 5. This CDR3 is 15 amino acids long. The CDR3 coding sequence is TGTGCCAGTAGCCGTCGACAGGGGAGCAATCAGCCCCAGCATTTT. As protein: CASSRRQGSNQPQHF.

V and J are TRBV4-2 and TRBJ1-2; D remains ambiguous. The CDR3 runs to 17 residues. V lost 0 bases and J lost 3, with 17 bases in between. Germline CDR1 LGHNA, CDR2 YNFKEQ. In DNA, the CDR3 is TGTGCCAGCAGCCAAGATATTACCCCGACTGTCGACTATGGCTACACCTTC. Amino acid sequence: CASSQDITPTVDYGYTF.

This clone was found once. The rearrangement joins TRBV28 to TRBJ1-3, with 7 positions matching TRBD1. The germline CDR1 and CDR2 sequences are MDHEN and SYDVKM. The V and J ends lost 8 bases and 2 bases, in that order; junction bases with no gene match: 15. This CDR3 has 17 amino acids. This CDR3 is CASCSPPDRETGNTIYF. The CDR3 nucleotides are TGTGCCAGCTGCTCTCCTCCTGACAGGGAAACTGGAAACACCATATATTTT.

This chain connects TRBV5-4 to TRBJ2-7, with 7 positions matching TRBD1. Germline lookup yields CDR1 SGHNT and CDR2 YYREEE (reference sequence). The CDR3 totals 16 residues. The trim removed 3 bases at V and 1 base at J, leaving 10 bases unmatched. CDR3 nucleotide sequence: TGTGCCAGCAGCTCCTGGACAGGCAAATCTTCCTACGAGCAGTACTTC. It is translated as CASSSWTGKSSYEQYF. Variable domain in full (rest from reference TRBV5-4 and TRBJ2-7): ETGVTQSPTHLIKTRGQQVTLRCSSQSGHNTVSWYQQALGQGPQFIFQYYREEENGRGNFPPRFSGLQFPNYSSELNVNALELDDSALYLCASSSWTGKSSYEQYFGPGTRLTVT.

V and J are TRBV5-1 and TRBJ2-7; 8 nucleotides match TRBD2. V gave up 2 bases and J gave up 3 bases; unmatched junction bases: 10. In germline, CDR1 is SGHRS, CDR2 YFSETQ. This CDR3 is 16 amino acids long. The DNA for the CDR3 is TGCGCCAGCAGCTTACGTGGTAGCGGGGTAGTCTACGAGCAGTACTTC. This gives the protein CASSLRGSGVVYEQYF.

The rearrangement uses TRBV18 and TRBJ2-1, with TRBD1 matching over 12 bases. Trimming cost V 5 bases and J 8 bases; bases outside gene matches: 10. Germline V gives CDR1 KGHSH, CDR2 LQKENI. The CDR3 consists of 16 residues. CDR3 region: CASSSWGQGATYEQFF. The CDR3 DNA is TGTGCCAGCTCATCCTGGGGACAGGGGGCAACGTATGAGCAGTTCTTC.

CDR3 coding DNA: TGTGCCAGCAGCCTCGAACTTAAAGGACAGATCTACTATGGCTACACCTTC. It yields the protein CASSLELKGQIYYGYTF. The chain carries TRBV4-2 and TRBJ1-2; the D gene is possibly TRBD1 (6 bases). The CDR3 sequence is 17 residues long. Trimming pared 4 bases from V and 3 bases from J, leaving 21 bases between. Germline V CDR1 and CDR2: LGHNA, YNFKEQ.

The V gene is TRBV7-9, the J gene TRBJ1-4; TRBD1 aligns across 8 bases. With 5 bases clipped from V and 1 base from J, the junction kept 6 bases outside the gene matches. CDR1 is SEHNR, CDR2 FQNEAQ, per germline (reference sequence). The CDR3 extends over 16 amino acids. CDR3 region: CASSTGQGGTNEKLFF. The CDR3 nucleotides read TGTGCCAGCAGCACCGGACAGGGAGGAACTAATGAAAAACTGTTTTTT.

V and J are TRBV4-3 and TRBJ1-4, with 7 nucleotides matching TRBD1. The CDR3 consists of 18 residues. Trimming at V came to 0 bases and at J to 4 bases, leaving 11 bases not matched to a gene. CDR1 and CDR2 (germline): LGHNA, YSLEER. CDR3 in DNA: TGCGCCAGCAGCCAAGATTTACAGGGGTCGGCCTTTAATGAAAAACTGTTTTTT. Its protein product is CASSQDLQGSAFNEKLFF.

In its sample, this clone was seen a few times. V and J are TRBV9 and TRBJ2-3, with 10 bases lining up with TRBD1. Germline V CDR1 and CDR2: SGDLS, YYNGEE. V lost 10 bases and J lost 6; bases outside the gene matches: 8. This CDR3 has 13 amino acids. CDR3 amino acids: CAGDRGLGDTQYF. The CDR3 region has the DNA TGTGCCGGAGACAGGGGGCTGGGTGATACGCAGTATTTT.

The sample holds one count of this clone. The chain employs TRBV28 and TRBJ2-1, with D perhaps matching TRBD1 (6 bases). This CDR3 is built from 17 residues. Trimming took 6 bases from V and 7 from J, leaving 25 bases between them. The V gene's germline CDR1 is MDHEN and CDR2 SYDVKM. The DNA of the CDR3 is TGTGCCAGCAGACTACCTCTAAGACACAGGGTTAGGAATGAGCAGTTCTTC. This codes for CASRLPLRHRVRNEQFF.

The rearrangement joins TRBV9 to TRBJ1-3, with TRBD1 identical over 7 bases. The CDR3 extends over 18 amino acids. The junction had 14 bases not matched to a gene; V was cut back by 3 bases and J by 2 bases. The V gene's germline CDR1 is SGDLS and CDR2 YYNGEE. CDR3 sequence reads: CASSEGKSRTGPGNTIYF. The CDR3 bases are TGTGCCAGCAGCGAGGGAAAGAGCCGGACAGGCCCTGGAAACACCATATATTTT.

The chain couples TRBV13 to TRBJ1-2; TRBD1 matches at 11 bases. This CDR3 has 15 amino acids. J gave up 6 bases and V 0 bases, and 3 bases lay outside the gene matches. Germline values: CDR1 PRHDT, CDR2 FYEKMQ (reference sequence). CDR3 amino acids: CASSLGGTGGDGYTF. The DNA of the CDR3 is TGTGCCAGCAGCTTAGGTGGGACAGGGGGAGATGGCTACACCTTC.

This rearrangement joins TRBV6-1 to TRBJ1-2, with 9 bases that match TRBD1. Germline lookup yields CDR1 MNHNS and CDR2 SASEGT. J lost 3 bases, V lost 4 bases, and 12 bases had no gene match. The CDR3 is made up of 17 amino acids. CDR3 sequence (DNA): TGTGCCAGCAGTGCCAACCGGGACAGGGCAAGCCACTATGGCTACACCTTC. It yields the protein CASSANRDRASHYGYTF.

The chain combines TRBV19 with TRBJ1-6; weak D call: TRBD1 (6 bases). The V gene lost 9 bases and the J gene lost 7 bases, with 19 bases spanning the gap. Germline CDR1 LNHDA, CDR2 SQIVND (reference sequence). This CDR3 is built from 15 residues. The CDR3 nucleotides read TGTGCCAGCCGGGGACAAGCCCTTTTAAATTCACCCCTCCACTTT. Translated: CASRGQALLNSPLHF.